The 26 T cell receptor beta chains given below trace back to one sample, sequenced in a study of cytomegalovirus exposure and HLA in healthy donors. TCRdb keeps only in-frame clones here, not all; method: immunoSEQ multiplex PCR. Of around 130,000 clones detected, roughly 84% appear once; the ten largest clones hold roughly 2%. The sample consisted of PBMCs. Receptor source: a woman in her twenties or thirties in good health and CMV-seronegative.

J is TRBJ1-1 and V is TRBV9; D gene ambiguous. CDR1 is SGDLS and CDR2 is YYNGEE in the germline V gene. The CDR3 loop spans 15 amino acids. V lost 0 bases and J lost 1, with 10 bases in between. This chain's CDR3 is CASSVAVSPNTEAFF. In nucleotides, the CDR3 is TGTGCCAGCAGCGTAGCGGTTTCCCCGAACACTGAAGCTTTCTTT. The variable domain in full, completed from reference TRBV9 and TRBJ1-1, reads DSGVTQTPKHLITATGQRVTLRCSPRSGDLSVYWYQQSLDQGLQFLIQYYNGEERAKGNILERFSAQQFPDLHSELNLSSLELGDSALYFCASSVAVSPNTEAFFGQGTRLTVV.

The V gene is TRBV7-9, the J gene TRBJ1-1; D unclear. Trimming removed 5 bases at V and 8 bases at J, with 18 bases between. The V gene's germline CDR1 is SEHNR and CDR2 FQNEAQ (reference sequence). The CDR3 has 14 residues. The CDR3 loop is CASSPRREKEEAFF. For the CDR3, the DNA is TGTGCCAGCAGCCCAAGGCGGGAGAAGGAAGAAGCTTTCTTT.

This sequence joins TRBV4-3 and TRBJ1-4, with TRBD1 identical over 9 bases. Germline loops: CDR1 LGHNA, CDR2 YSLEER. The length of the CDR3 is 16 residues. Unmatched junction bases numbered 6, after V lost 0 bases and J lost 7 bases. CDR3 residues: CASSQDLRDRVEKLFF. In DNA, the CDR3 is TGCGCCAGCAGCCAAGATTTACGGGACAGGGTTGAAAAACTGTTTTTT.

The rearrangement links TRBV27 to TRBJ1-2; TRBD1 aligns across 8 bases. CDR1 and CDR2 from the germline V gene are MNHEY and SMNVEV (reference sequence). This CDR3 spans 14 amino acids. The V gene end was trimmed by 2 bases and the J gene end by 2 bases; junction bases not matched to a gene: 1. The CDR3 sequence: CASSLQGANYGYTF. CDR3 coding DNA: TGTGCCAGCAGTTTACAGGGGGCCAACTATGGCTACACCTTC.

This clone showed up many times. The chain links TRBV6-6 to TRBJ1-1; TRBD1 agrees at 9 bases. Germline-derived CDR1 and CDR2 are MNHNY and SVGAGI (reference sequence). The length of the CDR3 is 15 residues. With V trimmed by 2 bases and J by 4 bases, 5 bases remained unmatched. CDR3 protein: CASSYRTGAATEAFF. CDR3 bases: TGTGCCAGCAGTTACAGGACAGGGGCGGCCACTGAAGCTTTCTTT.

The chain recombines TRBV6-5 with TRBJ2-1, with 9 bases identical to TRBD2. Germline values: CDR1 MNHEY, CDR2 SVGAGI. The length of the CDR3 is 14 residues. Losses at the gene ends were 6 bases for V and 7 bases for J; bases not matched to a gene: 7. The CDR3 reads CASRGAGGWNEQFF. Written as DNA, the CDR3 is TGTGCCAGCAGGGGAGCGGGGGGTTGGAATGAGCAGTTCTTC.

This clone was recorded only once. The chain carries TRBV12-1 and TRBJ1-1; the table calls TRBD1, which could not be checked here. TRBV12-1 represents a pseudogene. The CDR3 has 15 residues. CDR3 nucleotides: TGTGCCAGCAGCTCCCGGACAGGGGGCTGCACTGAAGCTTTCTTT. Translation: CASSSRTGGCTEAFF.

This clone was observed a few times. The CDR3, as DNA: TGTGCCAGCAGCGGGCGTCGTTTCACAGATACGCAGTATTTT. Protein sequence: CASSGRRFTDTQYF. The chain carries TRBV7-2 and TRBJ2-3; the D is unclear. The CDR3 runs 14 residues. V was pared by 5 bases and J by 2 bases, with 11 bases between. Germline V gene lookup returns CDR1 SGHTA and CDR2 FQGNSA.

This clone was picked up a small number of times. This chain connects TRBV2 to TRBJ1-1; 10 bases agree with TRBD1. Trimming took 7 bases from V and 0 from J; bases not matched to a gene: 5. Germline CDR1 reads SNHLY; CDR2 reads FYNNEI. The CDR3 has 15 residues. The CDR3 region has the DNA TGTGCCAGCAAGGGACAGGGGCCCATGAACACTGAAGCTTTCTTT. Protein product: CASKGQGPMNTEAFF.

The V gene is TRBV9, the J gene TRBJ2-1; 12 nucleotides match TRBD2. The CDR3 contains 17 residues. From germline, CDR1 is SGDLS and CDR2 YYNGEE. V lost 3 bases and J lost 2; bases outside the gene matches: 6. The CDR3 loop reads CASSARTSGVPYNEQFF. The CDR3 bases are TGTGCCAGCAGCGCCCGGACTAGCGGGGTGCCCTACAATGAGCAGTTCTTC.

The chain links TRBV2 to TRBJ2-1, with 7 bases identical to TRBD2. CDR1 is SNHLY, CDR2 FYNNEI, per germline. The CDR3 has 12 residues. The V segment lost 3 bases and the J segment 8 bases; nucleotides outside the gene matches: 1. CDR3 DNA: TGTGCCAGCAGTGAGACTAGCCATGAGCAGTTCTTC. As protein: CASSETSHEQFF.

The CDR3 coding sequence is TGTGCCAGCACCCAGGGGTACGATGGCTACACCTTC. This encodes CASTQGYDGYTF. The chain carries TRBV6-1 and TRBJ1-2; possibly TRBD1 for D (6 bases). V lost 7 bases, J lost 6 bases, and 12 bases lay in between. Germline V gene lookup returns CDR1 MNHNS and CDR2 SASEGT. The CDR3 sequence is 12 residues long.

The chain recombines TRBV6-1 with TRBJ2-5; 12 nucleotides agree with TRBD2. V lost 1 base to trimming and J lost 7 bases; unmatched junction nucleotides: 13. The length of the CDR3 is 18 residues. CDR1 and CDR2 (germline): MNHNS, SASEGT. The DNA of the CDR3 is TGTGCCAGCAGTGAAGATGGGCGACTAGCGGGGGTCTGGGGGACCCAGTACTTC. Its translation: CASSEDGRLAGVWGTQYF.

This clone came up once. CDR3 nucleotides: TGTGCCAGCTCACAAGACACAGGGGGCTATTCCTATGGCTACACCTTC. Protein product: CASSQDTGGYSYGYTF. The chain recombines TRBV18 with TRBJ1-2; 9 bases agree with TRBD1. The junction had 10 bases not matched to a gene; V was cut back by 4 bases and J by 4 bases. The CDR3 contains 16 residues. Germline loops: CDR1 KGHSH, CDR2 LQKENI.

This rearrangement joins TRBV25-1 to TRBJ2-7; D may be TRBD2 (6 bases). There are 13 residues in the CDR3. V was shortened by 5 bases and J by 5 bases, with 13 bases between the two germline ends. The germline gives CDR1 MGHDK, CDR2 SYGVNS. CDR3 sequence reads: CASSRVGGDEQYF. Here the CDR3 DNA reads TGTGCCAGCAGTAGAGTCGGCGGGGACGAGCAGTACTTC.

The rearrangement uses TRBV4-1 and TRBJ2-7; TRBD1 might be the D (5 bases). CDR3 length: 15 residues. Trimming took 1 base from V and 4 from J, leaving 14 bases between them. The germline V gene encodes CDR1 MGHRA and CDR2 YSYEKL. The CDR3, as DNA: TGCGCCAGCAGCCAAGCCCCACAGGCCCCTTACGAGCAGTACTTC. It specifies CASSQAPQAPYEQYF.

CDR3 protein: CASSSRARMSGYTF. For the CDR3, the DNA is TGTGCCAGCAGTTCGCGGGCAAGAATGAGTGGCTACACCTTC. This chain links TRBV6-6 with TRBJ1-2; the D is unclear. The V end was cut by 4 bases, the J end by 7 bases, with 16 bases between. Germline assignment: CDR1 MNHNY and CDR2 SVGAGI (reference sequence). The CDR3 spans 14 residues.

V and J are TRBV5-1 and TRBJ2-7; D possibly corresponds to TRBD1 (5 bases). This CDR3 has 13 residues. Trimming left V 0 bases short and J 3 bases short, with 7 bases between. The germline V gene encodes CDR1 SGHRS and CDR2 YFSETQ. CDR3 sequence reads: CASSLGQFYEQYF. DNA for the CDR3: TGCGCCAGCAGCTTGGGACAGTTCTACGAGCAGTACTTC.

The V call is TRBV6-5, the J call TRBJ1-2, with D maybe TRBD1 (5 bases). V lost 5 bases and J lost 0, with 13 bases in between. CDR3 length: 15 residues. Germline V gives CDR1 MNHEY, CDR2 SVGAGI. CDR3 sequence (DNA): TGTGCCAGCAGTGCACTCAGGACATCTAACTATGGCTACACCTTC. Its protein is CASSALRTSNYGYTF.

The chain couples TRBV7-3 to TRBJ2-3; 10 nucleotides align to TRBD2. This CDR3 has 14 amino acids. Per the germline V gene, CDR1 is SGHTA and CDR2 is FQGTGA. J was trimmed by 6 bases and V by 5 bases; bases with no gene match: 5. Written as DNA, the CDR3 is TGTGCCAGCAGCAGCCTAGCGGGGGTTGATACGCAGTATTTT. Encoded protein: CASSSLAGVDTQYF.

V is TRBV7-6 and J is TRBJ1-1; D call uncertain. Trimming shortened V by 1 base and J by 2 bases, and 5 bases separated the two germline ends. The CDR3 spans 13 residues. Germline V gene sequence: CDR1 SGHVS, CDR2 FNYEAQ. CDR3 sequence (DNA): TGTGCCAGCAGCTTAGTTCCAAACACTGAAGCTTTCTTT. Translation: CASSLVPNTEAFF. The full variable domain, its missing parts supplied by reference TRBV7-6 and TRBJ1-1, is GAGVSQSPRYKVTKRGQDVALRCDPISGHVSLYWYRQALGQGPEFLTYFNYEAQQDKSGLPNDRFSAERPEGSISTLTIQRTEQRDSAMYRCASSLVPNTEAFFGQGTRLTVV.

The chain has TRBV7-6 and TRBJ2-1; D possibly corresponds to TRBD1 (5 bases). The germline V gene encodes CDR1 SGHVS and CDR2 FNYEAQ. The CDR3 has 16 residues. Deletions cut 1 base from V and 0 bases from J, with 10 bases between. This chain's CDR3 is CASSLGSTDSYNEQFF. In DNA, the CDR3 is TGTGCCAGCAGCTTAGGTTCGACAGACTCCTACAATGAGCAGTTCTTC.

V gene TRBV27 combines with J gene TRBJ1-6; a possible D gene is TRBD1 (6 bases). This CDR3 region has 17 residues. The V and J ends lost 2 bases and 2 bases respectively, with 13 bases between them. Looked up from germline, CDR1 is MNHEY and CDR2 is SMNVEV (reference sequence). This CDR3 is CASSLRGWGTYNSPLHF. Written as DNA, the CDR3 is TGTGCCAGCAGTTTAAGGGGGTGGGGGACCTATAATTCACCCCTCCACTTT.

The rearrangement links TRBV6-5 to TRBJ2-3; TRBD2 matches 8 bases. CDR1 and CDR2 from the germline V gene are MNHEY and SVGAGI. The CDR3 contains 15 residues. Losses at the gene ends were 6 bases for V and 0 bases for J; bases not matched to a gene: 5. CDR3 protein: CASRDPSGSTDTQYF. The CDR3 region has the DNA TGTGCCAGCAGAGACCCTAGCGGGAGCACAGATACGCAGTATTTT.

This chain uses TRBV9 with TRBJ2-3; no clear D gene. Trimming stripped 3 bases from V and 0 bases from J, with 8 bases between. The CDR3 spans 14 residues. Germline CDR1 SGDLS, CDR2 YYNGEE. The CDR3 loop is CASSGRGSTDTQYF. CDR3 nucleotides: TGTGCCAGCAGCGGGCGCGGTAGCACAGATACGCAGTATTTT.

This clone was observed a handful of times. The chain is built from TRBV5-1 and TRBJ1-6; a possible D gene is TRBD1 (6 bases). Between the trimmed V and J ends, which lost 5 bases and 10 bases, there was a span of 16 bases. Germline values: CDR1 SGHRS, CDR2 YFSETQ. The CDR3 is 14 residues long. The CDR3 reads CASRSVVTGSPLHF. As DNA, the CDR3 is TGCGCCAGCAGGTCAGTTGTAACAGGGTCACCCCTCCACTTT.